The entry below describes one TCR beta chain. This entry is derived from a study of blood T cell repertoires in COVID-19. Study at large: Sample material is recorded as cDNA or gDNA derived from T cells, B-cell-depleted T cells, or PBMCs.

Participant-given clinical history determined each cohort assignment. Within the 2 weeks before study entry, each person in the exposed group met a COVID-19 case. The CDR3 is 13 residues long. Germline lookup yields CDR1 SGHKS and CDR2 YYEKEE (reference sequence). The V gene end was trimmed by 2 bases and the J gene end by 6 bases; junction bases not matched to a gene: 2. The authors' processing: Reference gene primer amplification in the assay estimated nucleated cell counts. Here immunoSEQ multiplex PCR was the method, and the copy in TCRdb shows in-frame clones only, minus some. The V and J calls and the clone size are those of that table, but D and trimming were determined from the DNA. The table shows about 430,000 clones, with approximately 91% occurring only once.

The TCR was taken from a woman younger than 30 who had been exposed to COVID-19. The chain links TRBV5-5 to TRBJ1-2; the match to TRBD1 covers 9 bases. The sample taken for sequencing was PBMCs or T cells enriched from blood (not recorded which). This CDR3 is CASSFTGGNGYTF. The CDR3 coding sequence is TGTGCCAGCAGCTTTACAGGGGGCAATGGCTACACCTTC.